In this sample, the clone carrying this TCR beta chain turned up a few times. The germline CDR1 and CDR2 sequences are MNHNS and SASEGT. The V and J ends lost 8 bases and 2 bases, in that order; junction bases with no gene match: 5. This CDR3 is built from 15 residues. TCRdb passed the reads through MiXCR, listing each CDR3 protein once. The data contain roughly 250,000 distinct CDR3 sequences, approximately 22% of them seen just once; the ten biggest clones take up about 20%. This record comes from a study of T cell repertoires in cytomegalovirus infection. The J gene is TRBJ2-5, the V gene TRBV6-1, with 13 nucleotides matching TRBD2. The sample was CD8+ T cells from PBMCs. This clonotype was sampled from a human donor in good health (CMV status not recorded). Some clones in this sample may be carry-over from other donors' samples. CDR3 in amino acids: CASGRTSGGQETQYF. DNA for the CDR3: TGTGCCAGCGGGCGGACTAGCGGGGGACAAGAGACCCAGTACTTC.